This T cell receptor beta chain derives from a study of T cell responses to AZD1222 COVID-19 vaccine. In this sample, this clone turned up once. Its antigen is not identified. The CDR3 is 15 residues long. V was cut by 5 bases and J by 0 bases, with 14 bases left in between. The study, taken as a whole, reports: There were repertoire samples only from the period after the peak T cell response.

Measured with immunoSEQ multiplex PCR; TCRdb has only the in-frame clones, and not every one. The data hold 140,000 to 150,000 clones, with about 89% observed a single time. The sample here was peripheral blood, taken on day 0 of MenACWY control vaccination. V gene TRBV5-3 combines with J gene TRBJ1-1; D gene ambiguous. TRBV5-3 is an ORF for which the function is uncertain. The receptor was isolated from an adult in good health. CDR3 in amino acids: CARRIGVRVNTEAFF. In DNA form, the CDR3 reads TGTGCCAGAAGAATTGGGGTCAGAGTGAACACTGAAGCTTTCTTT.